This passage covers 8 T cell receptor beta chains from one sample sequenced in a study of regulatory T cells in long-lasting Graves disease (dated by TCRdb to 2020 to 2023). Read against the paper, the sample's time point label means: newly diagnosed GD, antithyroid drugs for less than 3 months. For both TCR sequencing and RNA sequencing, RNA was extracted from PBMCs in TRIzol. Library generation was performed with multiplex PCR. Instrument used: Illumina HiSeq 4000. TCR beta libraries were built with iRepertoire HTBI primers and Arm-PCR amplification of CDR3 regions. In-frame beta chains were kept once TCRdb had trimmed the public reads at Q25 with fastp and called clones with MiXCR. CDR3 protein sequences are deduplicated, and each keeps its most common genes and DNA. This sample lists 530,000 or so distinct CDR3 sequences; about 16% were detected once. 12% of the sample belongs to the ten largest clones.

In addition, the sample was reused for a study of T cells in Graves' hyperthyroidism and ophthalmopathy.

The sequenced sample was peripheral blood mononuclear cells (PBMCs), obtained at new diagnosis, from a patient treated with antithyroid drugs. These receptor sequences come from a man younger than 30 with Graves disease. Donor details come from another sample of the same person, matched by shared clones.

In its sample, this clonotype was seen many times. The rearrangement joins TRBV18 to TRBJ1-2; D unresolved. Trimming took 3 bases from V and 7 from J, leaving 9 bases between them. Germline V gene sequence: CDR1 KGHSH, CDR2 LQKENI. The CDR3 is 12 residues long. DNA of the CDR3: TGTGCCAGCTCACCGGCAGCACCTGGCTACACCTTC. It is translated as CASSPAAPGYTF.

The chain has TRBV7-9 and TRBJ1-2; D perhaps matches TRBD1 (6 bases). V was cut by 5 bases and J by 0 bases, with 13 bases left in between. CDR3 length equals 15 residues. Germline V gene lookup returns CDR1 SEHNR and CDR2 FQNEAQ (reference sequence). In DNA, the CDR3 is TGTGCCAGCAGCGCGTTGACAGGATCTAACTATGGCTACACCTTC. Translation: CASSALTGSNYGYTF.

A few counts support this clonotype. Since a much larger clone is just one base distant, this may be a read error. The rearrangement joins TRBV7-9 to TRBJ2-3, with 8 bases that match TRBD1. Germline lookup yields CDR1 SEHNR and CDR2 FQNEAQ (reference sequence). V gave up 3 bases and J gave up 2 bases; unmatched junction bases: 4. The CDR3 has 15 amino acids. Here the CDR3 reads CASSFVTGDTDTQYF. CDR3 bases: TGTGCCAGCAGCTTTGTGACAGGGGACACAGATACGCAGTATTTT.

V is TRBV7-9 and J is TRBJ2-2; a weak D match, TRBD1 (6 bases). CDR3 length equals 17 residues. Germline CDR1 SEHNR, CDR2 FQNEAQ (reference sequence). Deletions cut 4 bases from V and 2 bases from J, with 17 bases between. CDR3 DNA sequence: TGTGCCAGCAGCTCCCTGGCAGGACAGAGCAACACCGGGGAGCTGTTTTTT. Protein: CASSSLAGQSNTGELFF.

This clonotype was detected only a few times. A far more abundant clone sits one base away, making this likely a read error. V and J are TRBV3-1 and TRBJ2-4; 11 bases line up with TRBD2. The V gene's germline CDR1 is LGHDT and CDR2 YNNKEL (reference sequence). This CDR3 has 18 residues. Trimming cost V 0 bases and J 13 bases; bases outside gene matches: 17. The CDR3 sequence is CASSQDWAGLADYNEQYF. The CDR3, as DNA: TGTGCCAGCAGCCAAGATTGGGCGGGACTAGCGGACTACAATGAGCAGTACTTC. Filled out from reference TRBV3-1 and TRBJ2-4, the complete variable domain reads DTAVSQTPKYLVTQMGNDKSIKCEQNLGHDTMYWYKQDSKKFLKIMFSYNNKELIINETVPNRFSPKSPDKAHLNLHINSLELGDSAVYFCASSQDWAGLADYNEQYFGAGTRLSVL.

This clonotype was observed at least ten times. CDR3 coding DNA: TGTGCCAGCAGCTTAGGAGGGTTGGAGAATCAGCCCCAGCATTTT. It yields the protein CASSLGGLENQPQHF. This chain links TRBV7-2 with TRBJ1-5; no definite D call. Germline CDR1 is SGHTA and CDR2 is FQGNSA. The CDR3 totals 15 residues. V was trimmed by 1 base and J by 4 bases, leaving 11 bases between them.

Points on this clonotype: It is likely a read error, because the conserved phenylalanine at the end of the CDR3 is missing. The chain joins TRBV7-9 to TRBJ2-3; D uncertain. The V gene's germline CDR1 is SEHNR and CDR2 FQNEAQ (reference sequence). V was shortened by 1 base and J by 0 bases, with 8 bases between the two germline ends. This CDR3 has 15 amino acids. The DNA for the CDR3 is TGTGCCAGCAGCTTAGGGCAGGCAAGCACAGATACGCAGTATTAT. Amino acid sequence: CASSLGQASTDTQYY.

This clonotype was counted ten times or more. This chain joins TRBV20-1 and TRBJ2-7, with D possibly being TRBD2 (5 bases). The V end was cut by 7 bases, the J end by 2 bases, with 21 bases between. Germline lookup yields CDR1 DFQATT and CDR2 SNEGSKA (reference sequence). CDR3 size: 15 residues. CDR3 nucleotides: TGCAGTGTATCCGGCCAGCGAGAGGGTCCCTACGAGCAGTACTTC. It yields the protein CSVSGQREGPYEQYF.